The 15 T cell receptor beta chains below were found in one sample sequenced in a study of identical twins. One entry per CDR3 protein results from TCRdb running MiXCR on the 5' RACE reads. The sample consists of roughly 710,000 distinct CDR3 sequences, roughly 6% of them appearing once. The sequenced sample consisted of naive T cells sorted from blood. The receptors derive from a man younger than 30 in good health.

This clonotype appeared many times. The rearrangement links TRBV24-1 to TRBJ2-1; D unresolved. V gave up 5 bases and J gave up 10 bases, with 14 bases separating them. The CDR3 length is 13 residues. Germline-derived CDR1 and CDR2 are KGHDR and SFDVKD. CDR3 in amino acids: CATSVAETVEQFF. The CDR3 nucleotides read TGTGCCACCAGTGTAGCCGAGACCGTGGAGCAGTTCTTC.

Only a few counts were recorded for this clonotype. V is TRBV7-3 and J is TRBJ2-2; D is ambiguous. The germline V and J ends were trimmed by 6 bases and 2 bases, with 16 bases remaining between them. CDR3 length: 16 residues. Germline loops: CDR1 SGHTA, CDR2 FQGTGA. In DNA form, the CDR3 reads TGTGCCAGCAGTCCCTCCCCGCGGTTCAACACCGGGGAGCTGTTTTTT. This encodes CASSPSPRFNTGELFF.

In its sample, this clonotype was seen many times. This chain links TRBV7-2 with TRBJ2-7; D is ambiguous. Trimming pared 4 bases from V and 3 bases from J, leaving 7 bases between. Germline-derived CDR1 and CDR2 are SGHTA and FQGNSA. The CDR3 sequence is 12 residues long. CDR3 loop: CASSSTLYEQYF. CDR3 coding DNA: TGTGCCAGCAGCTCAACCCTCTACGAGCAGTACTTC.

This clonotype was seen more than once but under ten times. V gene TRBV7-9 combines with J gene TRBJ1-6; TRBD1 matches 10 bases. After removal of 5 bases from V and 9 bases from J, the junction contained 7 bases not matched to a gene. CDR3 length: 15 residues. Germline values: CDR1 SEHNR, CDR2 FQNEAQ (reference sequence). CDR3 in amino acids: CASSTRDRGGSPLHF. The CDR3 bases are TGTGCCAGCAGCACCCGGGACAGGGGAGGTTCACCCCTCCACTTT.

At least ten counts were recorded for this clonotype. V and J are TRBV20-1 and TRBJ2-2, with no clear D. Germline assignment: CDR1 DFQATT and CDR2 SNEGSKA (reference sequence). The CDR3 loop spans 15 amino acids. The V end lost 4 bases, the J end lost 2 bases, and 14 bases lay between the germline ends. CDR3 in amino acids: CSANRITDNTGELFF. DNA of the CDR3: TGCAGTGCTAATCGGATAACAGATAACACCGGGGAGCTGTTTTTT.

This clonotype was detected many times. The chain recombines TRBV11-1 with TRBJ2-1; D is uncertain. CDR3 size: 14 residues. CDR1 is SGHAT and CDR2 is FQDESV in the germline V gene (reference sequence). Deletions cut 1 base from V and 8 bases from J, with 12 bases between. This CDR3 is CASSLVWAGDEQFF. The CDR3 DNA sequence: TGTGCCAGCAGCTTAGTCTGGGCAGGCGATGAGCAGTTCTTC.

This clonotype was seen repeatedly, ten times or more. J is TRBJ2-3 and V is TRBV27; D may be TRBD1 (7 bases). The length of the CDR3 is 12 residues. CDR1 is MNHEY and CDR2 is SMNVEV in the germline V gene (reference sequence). V was cut by 6 bases and J by 6 bases, with 10 bases left in between. The CDR3 is CASRTGRDTQYF. CDR3 coding DNA: TGTGCCAGCAGGACAGGGAGGGATACGCAGTATTTT.

This clonotype was observed at least ten times. The DNA of the CDR3 is TGCAGTGCCCCACCGGGACAGCAAGATACGCAGTATTTT. Translating gives CSAPPGQQDTQYF. The rearrangement joins TRBV20-1 to TRBJ2-3; TRBD1 aligns across 7 bases. Trimming cost V 6 bases and J 5 bases; bases outside gene matches: 8. Germline CDR1 reads DFQATT; CDR2 reads SNEGSKA (reference sequence). This CDR3 has 13 amino acids.

This clonotype was recorded many times. The DNA of the CDR3 is TGTGCCACCAGCCGGACAGGGGGTAACTCGGAGCAGTTCTTC. Translating it yields CATSRTGGNSEQFF. The chain employs TRBV15 and TRBJ2-1, with 10 bases identical to TRBD1. Trimming at V came to 5 bases and at J to 10 bases, leaving 8 bases not matched to a gene. The CDR3 extends over 14 amino acids. Germline CDR1 and CDR2: LNHNV and YYDKDF (reference sequence).

There are many counts of this clonotype. The rearrangement uses TRBV7-3 and TRBJ2-1, with D uncertain. The CDR3 contains 15 residues. Per the germline V gene, CDR1 is SGHTA and CDR2 is FQGTGA. V was clipped by 2 bases and J by 4 bases, with 12 bases between them. This CDR3 is CASSLLSEKYNEQFF. The DNA for the CDR3 is TGTGCCAGCAGCTTATTAAGCGAAAAATACAATGAGCAGTTCTTC.

This clonotype was observed a handful of times. The chain joins TRBV6-1 to TRBJ2-2; D is unresolved. This CDR3 has 14 residues. Trimming took 6 bases from V and 9 from J, leaving 17 bases between them. Germline-derived CDR1 and CDR2 are MNHNS and SASEGT. In DNA, the CDR3 is TGTGCCAGCAGACCCTCTCCAGCAAACAGGGAGCTGTTTTTT. Translated, it gives CASRPSPANRELFF.

This clonotype was counted at least ten times. The chain joins TRBV5-6 to TRBJ2-7, with 7 bases aligning to TRBD1. Germline CDR1 and CDR2: SGHDT and YYEEEE. This CDR3 has 15 residues. V lost 1 base to trimming and J lost 1 base; unmatched junction nucleotides: 5. The CDR3 spells CASSLRQGRSYEQYF. The CDR3 coding sequence is TGTGCCAGCAGCTTGAGACAGGGAAGATCCTACGAGCAGTACTTC.

This clonotype has a count of ten or more. This chain links TRBV6-5 with TRBJ2-1, with 10 bases aligning to TRBD2. CDR1 MNHEY and CDR2 SVGAGI come from the germline V gene. J lost 7 bases, V lost 2 bases, and 5 bases had no gene match. The CDR3 consists of 15 residues. The CDR3 nucleotides read TGTGCCAGCAGTTACGGTAGCGGGAGGTTGAATGAGCAGTTCTTC. Its protein product is CASSYGSGRLNEQFF.

The J gene is TRBJ2-6, the V gene TRBV14; 8 nucleotides line up with TRBD1. Trimming cost V 0 bases and J 0 bases; bases outside gene matches: 10. The germline CDR1 and CDR2 sequences are SGHDN and FVKESK. CDR3 length equals 20 residues. This chain's CDR3 is CASSQDLDGTGPSGANVLTF. DNA of the CDR3: TGTGCCAGCAGCCAAGACCTGGACGGGACAGGACCCTCTGGGGCCAACGTCCTGACTTTC.

There are many counts of this clonotype. V is TRBV6-5 and J is TRBJ1-4, with D hard to call. Germline lookup yields CDR1 MNHEY and CDR2 SVGAGI. Trimming shortened V by 0 bases and J by 8 bases, and 7 bases separated the two germline ends. CDR3 length: 13 residues. The CDR3 region is CASSYSISEKLFF. CDR3 in DNA: TGTGCCAGCAGTTACTCTATCAGCGAAAAACTGTTTTTT.